This TCR beta chain came from a study of shared clonotypes between healthy human individuals. This table comes from immunoSEQ multiplex PCR, and its TCRdb copy is limited to in-frame clones, with some not included. Of hundreds of thousands of clones in the sample, around three quarters are singletons; the top ten hold about 12%. This clone was observed a handful of times. Germline values: CDR1 LGHNA, CDR2 YNFKEQ. Trimming at V came to 0 bases and at J to 3 bases, leaving 13 bases not matched to a gene. This CDR3 is 19 amino acids long. The sequence came from a woman aged 40 to 50 in good health. Some clones in this sample may be carry-over from other donors' samples. This chain joins TRBV4-2 and TRBJ2-3, with 9 nucleotides matching TRBD2. Sequenced material: PBMCs. The CDR3 reads CASSQDTTLTSGRTDTQYF. The CDR3 nucleotides read TGTGCCAGCAGCCAAGATACGACACTGACTAGCGGAAGAACAGATACGCAGTATTTT.